This T cell receptor beta chain is from a study of human T cells and chemical hapten exposure. For the study at large: Weekly scalp doses of diphenylcyclopropenone were given to patients during the roughly 26-week study. Once 0.01% DPC had been applied to the upper back by patch test, readings were taken at 6 days. TCR yields differed between samples (mainly from small differences in pooled library volume).

TCRdb re-called the RACE reads through MiXCR, storing one row per CDR3 protein. The repertoire holds roughly 200,000 distinct CDR3 sequences, with around 20% as singletons. Noted time point: patch test 1, 2 weeks after DPC sensitization. Treatment indicated: therapeutic diphenylcyclopropenone sensitization with weekly scalp DPC. Alopecia patients between 18 and 70 years old and suitable for DPC were used as donors. Trimming took off 0 bases at V and 5 bases at J, with 14 bases between the two ends. The CDR3 loop spans 15 amino acids. The V gene's germline CDR1 is SGHRS and CDR2 YFSETQ. This chain joins TRBV5-1 and TRBJ2-5; maybe TRBD2 (6 bases). This receptor was obtained from a woman aged 45 to 65 with alopecia areata. Some clones in this sample may be carry-over from other donors' samples. The starting material was whole blood, obtained in connection with sensitization to the hapten diphenylcyclopropenone (DPC). CDR3 nucleotide sequence: TGCGCCAGCAGCTTGGTAGGAGGGCCGGAGGAGACCCAGTACTTC. Translation: CASSLVGGPEETQYF.